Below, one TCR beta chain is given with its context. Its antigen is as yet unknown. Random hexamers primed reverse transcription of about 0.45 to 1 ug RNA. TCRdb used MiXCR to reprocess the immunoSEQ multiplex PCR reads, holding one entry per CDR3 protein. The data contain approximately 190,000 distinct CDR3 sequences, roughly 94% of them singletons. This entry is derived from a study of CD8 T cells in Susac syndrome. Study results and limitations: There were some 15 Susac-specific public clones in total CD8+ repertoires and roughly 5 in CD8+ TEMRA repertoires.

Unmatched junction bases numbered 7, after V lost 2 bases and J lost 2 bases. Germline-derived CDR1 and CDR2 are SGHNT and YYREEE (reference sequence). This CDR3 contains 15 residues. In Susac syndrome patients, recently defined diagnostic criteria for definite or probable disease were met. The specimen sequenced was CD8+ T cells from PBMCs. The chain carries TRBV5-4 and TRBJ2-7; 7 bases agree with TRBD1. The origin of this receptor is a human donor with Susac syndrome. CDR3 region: CASSFGTAQTYEQYF. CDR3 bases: TGTGCCAGCAGCTTTGGGACAGCACAAACCTACGAGCAGTACTTC. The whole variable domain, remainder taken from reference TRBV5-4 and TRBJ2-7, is ETGVTQSPTHLIKTRGQQVTLRCSSQSGHNTVSWYQQALGQGPQFIFQYYREEENGRGNFPPRFSGLQFPNYSSELNVNALELDDSALYLCASSFGTAQTYEQYFGPGTRLTVT.